Below, 29 T cell receptor beta chains from the same sample are listed, as sequenced in a study of blood T cell repertoires in COVID-19. TCRdb's table, derived via immunoSEQ multiplex PCR, lists solely in-frame clones and lacks some. The data hold roughly 90,000 clones, with over 70% observed a single time. The sample was peripheral blood. These receptors were collected from a woman at least 80 years old with active or convalescent COVID-19.

The chain links TRBV18 to TRBJ1-5; a weak D match, TRBD1 (5 bases). The V and J ends lost 6 bases and 4 bases respectively, with 13 bases between them. Germline V CDR1 and CDR2: KGHSH, LQKENI. This CDR3 spans 14 amino acids. The CDR3 coding sequence is TGTGCCAGCTCTCCCGTCGGGGGGAATCAGCCCCAGCATTTT. Translated, it gives CASSPVGGNQPQHF.

The J gene is TRBJ2-1, the V gene TRBV2; D is possibly TRBD2 (6 bases). The V and J ends lost 1 base and 6 bases respectively, with 19 bases between them. The germline gives CDR1 SNHLY, CDR2 FYNNEI. The CDR3 runs 17 residues. CDR3 sequence (DNA): TGTGCCAGCAGTGAAGAGTACGGACTACCGACATCCAATGAGCAGTTCTTC. Protein sequence: CASSEEYGLPTSNEQFF.

The V and J genes are TRBV4-3 and TRBJ1-1, with a possible D match to TRBD1 (5 bases). The CDR3 consists of 16 residues. V lost 1 base to trimming and J lost 5 bases, with 17 bases between them. The germline gives CDR1 LGHNA, CDR2 YSLEER. Here the CDR3 reads CASSQGLRAGGTEAFF. The CDR3 DNA follows: TGCGCCAGCAGCCAAGGACTCAGGGCGGGGGGGACTGAAGCTTTCTTT.

The chain links TRBV4-3 to TRBJ1-2; no reliable D call. The CDR3 runs 14 residues. V was cut by 0 bases and J by 4 bases, with 9 bases left in between. The V gene's germline CDR1 is LGHNA and CDR2 YSLEER. This CDR3 is CASSQDTAVYGYTF. The CDR3 DNA reads TGCGCCAGCAGCCAAGATACAGCAGTCTATGGCTACACCTTC.

This chain uses TRBV11-1 with TRBJ2-3, with D perhaps matching TRBD2 (6 bases). The ends were cut back, 4 bases at V and 3 bases at J, with 14 bases in the middle. The CDR3 has 15 amino acids. Germline loops: CDR1 SGHAT, CDR2 FQDESV (reference sequence). In nucleotides, the CDR3 is TGTGCCAGCAGCTGGAGCGGAAGCGGGACAGATACGCAGTATTTT. Encoded protein: CASSWSGSGTDTQYF.

This clone was counted only a few times. This chain links TRBV5-4 with TRBJ2-1, with 8 nucleotides matching TRBD2. The CDR3 runs 15 residues. CDR1 is SGHNT, CDR2 YYREEE, per germline (reference sequence). With V trimmed by 5 bases and J by 3 bases, 7 bases remained unmatched. CDR3 residues: CASSSTGTSYNEQFF. The CDR3 DNA reads as TGTGCCAGCAGTTCAACCGGGACTAGCTACAATGAGCAGTTCTTC.

The chain employs TRBV19 and TRBJ1-5; possible D gene TRBD1, 6 bases. The germline V and J ends were trimmed by 5 bases and 7 bases, with 12 bases remaining between them. This CDR3 comprises 13 residues. Germline-derived CDR1 and CDR2 are LNHDA and SQIVND (reference sequence). The DNA of the CDR3 is TGTGCCAGTAGTCTAGGGACACCACAGCCCCAGCATTTT. The encoded protein is CASSLGTPQPQHF.

This chain joins TRBV20-1 and TRBJ1-2; 7 nucleotides match TRBD1. The CDR3 contains 17 residues. The junction had 17 bases not matched to a gene; V was cut back by 3 bases and J by 4 bases. Germline V lookup: CDR1 DFQATT, CDR2 SNEGSKA (reference sequence). CDR3 in DNA: TGCAGTGCTAGTGGGACCACTCCGACAGGGAACCTCTATGGCTACACCTTC. Protein sequence: CSASGTTPTGNLYGYTF.

The rearrangement links TRBV6-5 to TRBJ1-2, with 8 positions matching TRBD1. The CDR3 consists of 15 residues. V lost 6 bases, J lost 0 bases, and 6 bases stayed unmatched. Germline V gene lookup returns CDR1 MNHEY and CDR2 SVGAGI. The chain's CDR3 is CASSRGQVANYGYTF. In nucleotides, the CDR3 is TGTGCCAGCAGCCGGGGACAGGTCGCTAACTATGGCTACACCTTC.

The CDR3 is CASSMALGDRKAKNIQYF. In nucleotides, the CDR3 is TGTGCCAGTAGTATGGCCCTTGGGGACAGAAAAGCCAAAAACATTCAGTACTTC. The chain has TRBV19 and TRBJ2-4; the match to TRBD1 covers 7 bases. V lost 3 bases and J lost 0; bases outside the gene matches: 11. CDR1 is LNHDA and CDR2 is SQIVND in the germline V gene (reference sequence). The CDR3 is made up of 18 amino acids.

The chain is built from TRBV28 and TRBJ1-5; TRBD1 agrees at 12 bases. Germline V lookup: CDR1 MDHEN, CDR2 SYDVKM. CDR3 size: 21 residues. The ends lost 6 bases at V and 2 bases at J; junction bases unmatched: 20. For the CDR3, the DNA is TGTGCCAGCAGCCCAGGAAGAGGGGACAGGGGGCCCTATTGGCGCAATCAGCCCCAGCATTTT. Protein sequence: CASSPGRGDRGPYWRNQPQHF.

The chain recombines TRBV6-5 with TRBJ2-7, with D hard to call. The germline V and J ends were trimmed by 5 bases and 4 bases, with 9 bases remaining between them. The CDR3 runs 12 residues. Germline V gene data show CDR1 as MNHEY and CDR2 as SVGAGI. The CDR3 is CASSQDLYEQYF. In DNA, the CDR3 is TGTGCCAGCAGTCAGGATCTTTACGAGCAGTACTTC.

The V and J genes are TRBV12-1 and TRBJ1-2; the table calls TRBD1, which could not be checked here. TRBV12-1 counts as a pseudogene. This CDR3 contains 18 residues. For the CDR3, the DNA is TGTGCCAGCAGCTTTGAGCCGGACAGGGGGCTCGAGAACTATGGCTACACCTTC. Amino acid sequence: CASSFEPDRGLENYGYTF.

This clone occurred a few times. V and J are TRBV12-3 or TRBV12-4 and TRBJ2-5; unclear D gene. This CDR3 spans 12 amino acids. Deletions cut 2 bases from V and 6 bases from J, with 7 bases between. The CDR3 DNA follows: TGTGCCAGCAGTTTATTGGAGAAGACCCAGTACTTC. It is translated as CASSLLEKTQYF.

The chain recombines TRBV18 with TRBJ1-4; D is perhaps TRBD1 (5 bases). V was trimmed by 2 bases and J by 8 bases, leaving 18 bases between them. CDR1 is KGHSH, CDR2 LQKENI, per germline. The CDR3 covers 16 residues. As DNA, the CDR3 is TGTGCCAGCTCACCAATAGGGGATCTTCTGCGGGAAAAACTGTTTTTT. Protein product: CASSPIGDLLREKLFF.

The J gene is TRBJ2-1, the V gene TRBV6-1, with D uncertain. Between the trimmed V and J ends, which lost 2 bases and 4 bases, there was a span of 9 bases. CDR1 is MNHNS, CDR2 SASEGT, per germline. The length of the CDR3 is 14 residues. Here the CDR3 DNA reads TGTGCCAGCAGTGAATCAGGCAGGTACAATGAGCAGTTCTTC. Amino acids: CASSESGRYNEQFF.

About this clone itself: The same CDR3 arises from other DNA sequences in this sample as well. The chain combines TRBV7-2 with TRBJ2-5, with unresolved D. Germline values: CDR1 SGHTA, CDR2 FQGNSA. Trimming took off 0 bases at V and 1 base at J, with 6 bases between the two ends. The CDR3 is 14 amino acids. CDR3 nucleotide sequence: TGTGCCAGCAGCTTAGCCAGAGGCCAAGAGACCCAGTACTTC. It yields the protein CASSLARGQETQYF.

Concerning this clone: This sample includes further DNA sequences coding for the same CDR3. The rearrangement uses TRBV28 and TRBJ1-5; D uncertain. Germline CDR1 reads MDHEN; CDR2 reads SYDVKM. With 7 bases removed from V and 4 bases from J, the gap between germline ends came to 17 bases. The CDR3 sequence is 15 residues long. The DNA for the CDR3 is TGTGCCAGCACCACGGGGAGAAATAGTAATCAGCCCCAGCATTTT. Protein product: CASTTGRNSNQPQHF.

The chain employs TRBV11-3 and TRBJ1-2; 8 bases line up with TRBD1. Per germline, CDR1 SGHNT and CDR2 YENEEA. With V trimmed by 4 bases and J by 7 bases, 5 bases remained unmatched. This CDR3 is 13 amino acids long. CDR3 sequence: CASSSGQGSGYTF. CDR3 nucleotide sequence: TGTGCCAGCAGCTCCGGACAGGGCTCTGGCTACACCTTC.

The chain carries TRBV9 and TRBJ2-1; TRBD2 aligns across 8 bases. This CDR3 region has 14 residues. CDR1 and CDR2 from the germline V gene are SGDLS and YYNGEE. Trimming cost V 4 bases and J 12 bases; bases outside gene matches: 12. CDR3 region: CASSLSGDRAGQFF. The CDR3, as DNA: TGTGCCAGCAGCCTTAGCGGGGACCGTGCAGGGCAGTTCTTC.

The V gene is TRBV28, the J gene TRBJ1-2; 10 nucleotides line up with TRBD1. Per the germline V gene, CDR1 is MDHEN and CDR2 is SYDVKM. The CDR3 sequence is 16 residues long. V shed 7 bases, J shed 2 bases, and the junction held 10 bases outside the gene matches. CDR3 coding DNA: TGTGCCAGCACCCCTACTCCGGGACAGGGGAACTATGGCTACACCTTC. Encoded protein: CASTPTPGQGNYGYTF.

The chain links TRBV2 to TRBJ1-2; D might be TRBD1 (6 bases). V lost 6 bases and J lost 8, with 16 bases in between. Germline V gene data show CDR1 as SNHLY and CDR2 as FYNNEI. CDR3 length: 13 amino acids. The CDR3 region is CASSRGPRGGYTF. CDR3 in DNA: TGTGCCAGCAGCCGCGGACCGAGGGGGGGCTACACCTTC.

V usage is TRBV5-1 and J usage is TRBJ1-1; D is ambiguous. Germline lookup yields CDR1 SGHRS and CDR2 YFSETQ. The CDR3 is 14 residues long. V was cut by 0 bases and J by 1 base, with 7 bases left in between. CDR3 residues: CASSLEPGNTEAFF. The CDR3 coding sequence is TGCGCCAGCAGCTTGGAGCCCGGGAACACTGAAGCTTTCTTT.

CDR3 in DNA: TGTGCCAGCAGCTTACCTGTCGGACAACTGAACACTGAAGCTTTCTTT. Translation: CASSLPVGQLNTEAFF. V usage is TRBV7-9 and J usage is TRBJ1-1; perhaps TRBD1 as D (5 bases). CDR1 is SEHNR, CDR2 FQNEAQ, per germline (reference sequence). The CDR3 has 16 amino acids. Trimming took off 2 bases at V and 0 bases at J, with 13 bases between the two ends.

CDR3 loop: CASSTSGGTQYF. DNA for the CDR3: TGTGCCAGCAGTACTAGCGGGGGAACGCAGTATTTT. The gene calls are TRBV6-5 and TRBJ2-3; TRBD2 matches 11 bases. This CDR3 spans 12 amino acids. With 5 bases clipped from V and 9 bases from J, the junction kept 1 base outside the gene matches. From germline, CDR1 is MNHEY and CDR2 SVGAGI.

The chain joins TRBV25-1 to TRBJ2-2, with 7 bases lining up with TRBD1. The ends lost 3 bases at V and 0 bases at J; junction bases unmatched: 4. CDR3 length equals 16 residues. Germline CDR1 MGHDK, CDR2 SYGVNS. As DNA, the CDR3 is TGTGCCAGCAGTGATACCGGGACAGCGAACACCGGGGAGCTGTTTTTT. This sequence encodes CASSDTGTANTGELFF.

This clone appeared a few times. The junction and the germline gene differ at one end; a read error may be behind it. V usage is TRBV10-3 and J usage is TRBJ1-6; 9 bases are a match to TRBD1. This CDR3 comprises 13 residues. Germline V gene lookup returns CDR1 ENHRY and CDR2 SYGVKD. For the CDR3, the DNA is TGTGCCATAAGTGGGGACAGGGCATCACCCCTCCACTTT. Translating it yields CAISGDRASPLHF.

J is TRBJ2-7 and V is TRBV5-1, with TRBD2 matching over 7 bases. The CDR3 covers 14 residues. Per germline, CDR1 SGHRS and CDR2 YFSETQ. V was clipped by 4 bases and J by 5 bases; unmatched bases: 9. The CDR3 loop is CASSPTAGMNEQYF. For the CDR3, the DNA is TGCGCCAGCAGCCCTACAGCGGGGATGAACGAGCAGTACTTC.

The CDR3 sequence is CASSIDVIEDTQYF. The CDR3 DNA reads as TGTGCCAGTAGTATAGATGTGATTGAGGATACGCAGTATTTT. The gene calls are TRBV19 and TRBJ2-3; D call uncertain. CDR1 is LNHDA, CDR2 SQIVND, per germline (reference sequence). The CDR3 has 14 residues. Trimming took 0 bases from V and 6 from J, leaving 10 bases between them.